These T cell receptor beta chains were read from a single sample in a study of CD8+ T cells in alopecia areata. This table comes from immunoSEQ multiplex PCR, and its TCRdb copy is limited to in-frame clones, with some not included. The table lists around 160,000 clones, over 45% of them singletons. Source material: CD4+ T cells sorted from blood. All receptors derive from a human donor with alopecia areata. Both conserved end residues are part of each CDR3. Fields, in order: V gene, D gene, J gene, clone size, CDR3 DNA, CDR3 protein. The D gene is left open where the match is weak. The size field is filled for only some rows; it gives once, few, many or a size class.

>TRBV6-5|-|TRBJ1-2|-
TGTGCCAGCAGCCAACACGCAAACTATGGCTACACCTTC
CASSQHANYGYTF
>TRBV5-1|-|TRBJ2-3|-
TGCGCCAGCAGCTTGGTAGCCCCCACAGATACGCAGTATTTT
CASSLVAPTDTQYF
>TRBV5-1|-|TRBJ2-3|once
TGCGCCAGCAGCTGGGCCCCCAGGGCGAGGACAGATACGCAGTATTTT
CASSWAPRARTDTQYF
>TRBV5-6|-|TRBJ2-4|-
TGTGCCAGCAGCGCTGTCCCTACCATTCAGTACTTC
CASSAVPTIQYF
>TRBV5-1|TRBD1|TRBJ1-2|few
TGCGCCAGCAGAATAACAGGGGTCGATGGCTACACCTTC
CASRITGVDGYTF
>TRBV7-8|-|TRBJ2-3|-
TGTGCCAGCAAGGGGGGGACCCGGACAGATACGCAGTATTTT
CASKGGTRTDTQYF
>TRBV7-9|-|TRBJ2-5|-
TGTGCCAGCAGCCCCCGTGTATACGACCAAGAGACCCAGTACTTC
CASSPRVYDQETQYF
>TRBV5-1|-|TRBJ1-1|-
TGCGCCAGCAAAGTAGAGGGTGAAGCTTTCTTT
CASKVEGEAFF
>TRBV10-3|-|TRBJ1-5|few
TGTGCCATCAGTGAGGGGGATGATCAGCCCCAGCATTTT
CAISEGDDQPQHF
>TRBV5-1|-|TRBJ2-3|few
TGCGCCAGCAGCCGGGAACTAACTAGCACAGATACGCAGTATTTT
CASSRELTSTDTQYF
>TRBV5-4|-|TRBJ2-7|-
TGTGCCAGCAGCCTGGGCACTAAACCCTACGAGCAGTACTTC
CASSLGTKPYEQYF
>TRBV29-1|-|TRBJ2-1|-
TGCAGCGTTGGCCTCGGATCCTACAATGAGCAGTTCTTC
CSVGLGSYNEQFF
>TRBV29-1|-|TRBJ2-7|few
TGCAGCGTCGGGGGTCAGCCCACAGGGAGCTCCTACGAGCAGTACTTC
CSVGGQPTGSSYEQYF
>TRBV2|TRBD1|TRBJ2-7|few
TGTGCCAGTCGACAGGGTTCCTACGAGCAGTACTTC
CASRQGSYEQYF
>TRBV5-4|TRBD1|TRBJ1-1|few
TGTGCCAGCCAAGGACAGGGGGCAACTGAAGCTTTCTTT
CASQGQGATEAFF
>TRBV4-2|TRBD2|TRBJ2-2|few
TGTGCCAGCAGCCAAGCCGCCGGGACTACCGTCGGGGAGCTGTTTTTT
CASSQAAGTTVGELFF
>TRBV6-5|-|TRBJ2-7|-
TGTGCCAGCAGTATGACGACAGGAAGAGTCTACGAGCAGTACTTC
CASSMTTGRVYEQYF
>TRBV29-1|-|TRBJ2-2|-
TGCAGCGTTACCCCCGGGGTCCCGGCCGGGGAGCTGTTTTTT
CSVTPGVPAGELFF
>TRBV28|-|TRBJ2-3|-
TGTGCCAGCAGGCTCACAGATACGCAGTATTTT
CASRLTDTQYF
>TRBV30|-|TRBJ1-4|-
TGTGCCTGGGGGACACACACGGTAGCTAATGAAAAACTGTTTTTT
CAWGTHTVANEKLFF
>TRBV7-2|-|TRBJ2-7|-
TGTGCCAGCGGCTTAGTGGCTAGCGCCTCAACCTACGAGCAGTACTTC
CASGLVASASTYEQYF
>TRBV25-1|-|TRBJ2-7|few
TGTGCCAGCAGTCCTCTTCCCGGTGAACCCTACGAGCAGTACTTC
CASSPLPGEPYEQYF
>TRBV7-8|-|TRBJ2-7|-
TGTGCCAGCAGCTTAGCCAGCGCGGGATGGTACGAGCAGTACTTC
CASSLASAGWYEQYF
>TRBV29-1|-|TRBJ2-7|few
TGCAGCGTTGAACCCCTCGGAGGAGCAGGCTACGAGCAGTACTTC
CSVEPLGGAGYEQYF
>TRBV7-2|-|TRBJ2-1|-
TGTGCCAGCATTTTCCAGGGTAGGGGTGAGCAGTTCTTC
CASIFQGRGEQFF
>TRBV28|TRBD2|TRBJ2-5|few
TGTGCCAGCAGTTTCACGACTAGCGGGAGAGAGACCCAGTACTTC
CASSFTTSGRETQYF
>TRBV27|TRBD1|TRBJ1-4|-
TGTGCCAGCACTCTTCAGGGGGCGGGTAATGAAAAACTGTTTTTT
CASTLQGAGNEKLFF
>TRBV7-2|TRBD1|TRBJ2-2|few
TGTGCCAGCAGCTCCGGCAGGGGGCTCAATACCGGGGAGCTGTTTTTT
CASSSGRGLNTGELFF
>TRBV7-9|-|TRBJ2-5|-
TGTGCCAGCAGCTTATTTCTGAGAGCCCAAGAGACCCAGTACTTC
CASSLFLRAQETQYF
>TRBV19|-|TRBJ2-1|-
TGTGCCAGTAGTATAGATTACGACAATGAGCAGTTCTTC
CASSIDYDNEQFF
>TRBV29-1|TRBD1|TRBJ2-5|few
TGCAGCGTTTTTACTACCGGGACAGGGGGCGCGCAGACCCAGTACTTC
CSVFTTGTGGAQTQYF
>TRBV6-5|TRBD1|TRBJ1-1|-
TGTGCCAGCAGAAGGGGACAGCTGAACACTGAAGCTTTCTTT
CASRRGQLNTEAFF